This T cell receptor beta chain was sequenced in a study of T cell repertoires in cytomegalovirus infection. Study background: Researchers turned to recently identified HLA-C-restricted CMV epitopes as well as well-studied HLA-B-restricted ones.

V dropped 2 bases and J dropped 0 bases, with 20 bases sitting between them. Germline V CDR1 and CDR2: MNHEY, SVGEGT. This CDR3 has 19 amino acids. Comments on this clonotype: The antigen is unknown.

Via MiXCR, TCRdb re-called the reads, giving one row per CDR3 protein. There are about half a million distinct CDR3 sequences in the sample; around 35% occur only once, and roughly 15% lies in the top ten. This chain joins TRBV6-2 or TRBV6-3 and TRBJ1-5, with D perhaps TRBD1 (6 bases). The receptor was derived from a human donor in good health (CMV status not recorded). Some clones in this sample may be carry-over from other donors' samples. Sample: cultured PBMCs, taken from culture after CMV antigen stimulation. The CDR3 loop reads CASSYTTLTGGHSNQPQHF. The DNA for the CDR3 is TGTGCCAGCAGTTACACTACCCTCACGGGGGGCCATAGCAATCAGCCCCAGCATTTT.